This record looks at one T cell receptor beta chain sequence and its context. Antigen: not known. The record originates from a study of cytomegalovirus exposure and HLA in healthy donors. Primers included in the PCR were 60 Vbeta and 13 Jbeta primers. Sequenced by immunoSEQ multiplex PCR; TCRdb stores in-frame clones only, minus some. This table has tens of thousands of clones, 82% appearing once. Points from the study as a whole: The authors reported that TCR beta sequences could predict HLA-A and HLA-B alleles. These predictions were accurate for most subjects in the first cohort.

The source material was PBMCs. The origin of this receptor is a man younger than 35 in good health and CMV-seronegative.

Here the CDR3 DNA reads TGTGCCAGCAGCCCACGGACAGGGGTGCGCTATGGCTACACCTTC. Translating it yields CASSPRTGVRYGYTF. The gene calls are TRBV5-6 and TRBJ1-2, with 9 bases that match TRBD1. Germline V gene sequence: CDR1 SGHDT, CDR2 YYEEEE. J was trimmed by 4 bases and V by 4 bases; bases with no gene match: 8. The length of the CDR3 is 15 residues.